The clone carrying this T cell receptor (beta chain) was seen only once. Its antigen is as yet unknown. This sample also contains other DNA sequences that code for the same CDR3. The data were obtained in a study of shared clonotypes between healthy human individuals. Study context: The cohort had two women and three men, ages 18 to 49. General study points: Among non-shared clonotypes, generation probabilities were lower than among those shared by all four donors. Generally, estimated richness proved larger in naive subsets than it did in memory subsets.

This CDR3 spans 11 amino acids. V lost 11 bases and J lost 11, with 18 bases in between. Germline V CDR1 and CDR2: MNHEY, SVGAGI. At a deep level, the assay was run. Profiling relied on immunoSEQ multiplex PCR, and the TCRdb table lists in-frame clones only, not all of them. The sample records under 1,100,000 clones, around 74% being singletons. The chain has TRBV6-5 and TRBJ1-1; tentatively, D is TRBD1 (6 bases). Material for sequencing was memory CD4+ T cells sorted from blood. As for subset: CD45RA-negative fraction. The origin of this receptor is a man in his late teens or twenties in good health. CDR3 amino acids: CAGYPGEEAFF. The CDR3 DNA follows: TGTGCCGGATACCCAGGGGAGGAGGCTTTCTTT.